The 9 T cell receptor beta chains below come from one sample, sequenced in a study of blood T cell repertoires in COVID-19. Sequencing was performed with immunoSEQ multiplex PCR; in TCRdb, only in-frame clones are kept and a portion is missing. In the table there are hundreds of thousands of clones, approximately 88% of which are singletons. Material: peripheral blood. These receptors all come from a woman in her thirties with COVID-19, enrolled during active disease.

The chain employs TRBV6-2 or TRBV6-3 and TRBJ1-5; a possible D gene is TRBD1 (5 bases). V was clipped by 3 bases and J by 5 bases, with 11 bases between them. CDR1 is MNHEY, CDR2 SVGEGT, per germline. CDR3 size: 14 residues. CDR3 in amino acids: CASSYGAEYQPQHF. In DNA form, the CDR3 reads TGTGCCAGCAGTTATGGGGCGGAGTATCAGCCCCAGCATTTT.

The chain carries TRBV7-9 and TRBJ2-5; the D gene is possibly TRBD1 (6 bases). The germline gives CDR1 SEHNR, CDR2 FQNEAQ (reference sequence). The CDR3 runs 13 residues. V was trimmed by 4 bases and J by 3 bases, leaving 9 bases between them. The CDR3 region is CASSSRGEETQYF. The CDR3 bases are TGTGCCAGCAGCTCCAGGGGAGAAGAGACCCAGTACTTC.

This sequence joins TRBV21-1 and TRBJ2-1; TRBD2 is the table's D call and was not checked against the DNA. TRBV21-1 is described as a pseudogene. The CDR3 sequence is 14 residues long. The CDR3 sequence: CASSPKWGGNEQFF. Here the CDR3 DNA reads TGTGCCAGCAGTCCCAAGTGGGGGGGGAATGAGCAGTTCTTC.

This chain connects TRBV11-3 to TRBJ1-6; D unresolved. CDR3 length: 17 residues. With 7 bases removed from V and 7 bases from J, the gap between germline ends came to 23 bases. The germline gives CDR1 SGHNT, CDR2 YENEEA. The chain's CDR3 is CASTLMLSGLGNSPLHF. CDR3 DNA sequence: TGTGCCAGCACCCTAATGCTCTCGGGTCTTGGGAATTCACCCCTCCACTTT.

The chain couples TRBV7-8 to TRBJ1-2; 7 bases are shared with TRBD1. Germline assignment: CDR1 SGHVS and CDR2 FQNEAQ. CDR3 length: 15 amino acids. Trimming took 0 bases from V and 0 from J; bases not matched to a gene: 1. The CDR3 loop reads CASSLADRANYGYTF. CDR3 coding DNA: TGTGCCAGCAGCTTAGCCGACAGGGCTAACTATGGCTACACCTTC.

The rearrangement joins TRBV20-1 to TRBJ1-2, with 9 bases aligning to TRBD1. Germline CDR1 DFQATT, CDR2 SNEGSKA (reference sequence). The CDR3 is 15 amino acids. The junction had 14 bases not matched to a gene; V was cut back by 3 bases and J by 9 bases. In nucleotides, the CDR3 is TGCAGTGCTAGTGGGGCCAGACAGGGGGGTCAAAGCTACACCTTC. This gives the protein CSASGARQGGQSYTF.

This chain uses TRBV5-6 with TRBJ1-6; D possibly corresponds to TRBD1 (6 bases). V lost 4 bases and J lost 0, with 11 bases in between. Germline V lookup: CDR1 SGHDT, CDR2 YYEEEE. The CDR3 spans 16 residues. The CDR3 here is CASSQRGGSYNSPLHF. CDR3 DNA: TGTGCCAGCAGCCAACGAGGGGGCTCCTATAATTCACCCCTCCACTTT.

The rearrangement joins TRBV5-4 to TRBJ2-7, with 12 bases aligning to TRBD2. The CDR3 contains 15 residues. The ends lost 3 bases at V and 2 bases at J; junction bases unmatched: 3. The germline gives CDR1 SGHNT, CDR2 YYREEE (reference sequence). Here the CDR3 reads CASSSSGGAPYEQYF. CDR3 nucleotides: TGTGCCAGCAGCTCTAGCGGGGGGGCTCCCTACGAGCAGTACTTC. Filled out from reference TRBV5-4 and TRBJ2-7, the complete variable domain reads ETGVTQSPTHLIKTRGQQVTLRCSSQSGHNTVSWYQQALGQGPQFIFQYYREEENGRGNFPPRFSGLQFPNYSSELNVNALELDDSALYLCASSSSGGAPYEQYFGPGTRLTVT.

This chain uses TRBV5-6 with TRBJ1-5; no definite D call. CDR1 SGHDT and CDR2 YYEEEE come from the germline V gene. Trimming took off 0 bases at V and 4 bases at J, with 5 bases between the two ends. The CDR3 consists of 13 residues. The CDR3 nucleotides are TGTGCCAGCAGCTTGGCCCCAAATCAGCCCCAGCATTTT. Its translation: CASSLAPNQPQHF.